This T cell receptor (beta chain) was found in a study of T-cell reconstitution after alpha-beta-depleted transplantation in children. Study-level points and caveats: In some patients, recipient T cells and intrathymic progenitors surviving conditioning explained high day-60 diversity. One year post-transplant, T-cell counts and diversity were largely derived from T cells produced anew.

As to this clonotype: As yet, its antigen is unknown.

Researchers prepared the TCRbeta library using unique molecular identifiers, the study reports. TCRdb recomputed calls from the PCR reads with MiXCR, one row per CDR3 protein. The sample consists of 440,000 or so distinct CDR3 sequences, roughly two fifths of them appearing once. CDR3 length: 13 amino acids. Between the trimmed V and J ends, which lost 0 bases and 3 bases, there was a span of 4 bases. Germline V gene data show CDR1 as MNHGY and CDR2 as SVAAGI. Sequenced here: PBMCs, sampled before TCRalphabeta/CD19-depleted stem cell transplant. This clonotype was sampled from a girl between 2 and 10 years old with aplastic anemia, due to receive a stem cell transplant. V usage is TRBV6-9 and J usage is TRBJ2-3; D is uncertain. The CDR3, as DNA: TGTGCCAGCAGTTATTCACCAACAGATACGCAGTATTTT. As protein: CASSYSPTDTQYF.